This T cell receptor beta chain was identified in a study of identical twins. Germline V gene data show CDR1 as MNHNS and CDR2 as SASEGT. Trimming removed 6 bases from V and 5 bases from J, with 17 bases in between. The CDR3 loop spans 14 amino acids. TCRdb reprocessed the 5' RACE reads via MiXCR and lists one record per CDR3 protein. The sample has about 690,000 distinct CDR3 sequences, 21% seen once. In addition, the sample was reused for a study of T cells expressing NK-cell markers. That paper states: The sequencing cohort of eight donors included seven HCMV-seropositive individuals and one seronegative individual. NKG2C+ dominant clonotype frequencies in about 6 donors were roughly 1.0-7.0% of CD8+ T cells.

This TCR derives from a woman between 18 and 29 years old in good health. Sample: PBMCs. The V call is TRBV6-1, the J call TRBJ2-7; D call uncertain. In nucleotides, the CDR3 is TGTGCCAGCAGCACCGGAGCTAGAAACCACGAGCAGTACTTC. It is translated as CASSTGARNHEQYF.